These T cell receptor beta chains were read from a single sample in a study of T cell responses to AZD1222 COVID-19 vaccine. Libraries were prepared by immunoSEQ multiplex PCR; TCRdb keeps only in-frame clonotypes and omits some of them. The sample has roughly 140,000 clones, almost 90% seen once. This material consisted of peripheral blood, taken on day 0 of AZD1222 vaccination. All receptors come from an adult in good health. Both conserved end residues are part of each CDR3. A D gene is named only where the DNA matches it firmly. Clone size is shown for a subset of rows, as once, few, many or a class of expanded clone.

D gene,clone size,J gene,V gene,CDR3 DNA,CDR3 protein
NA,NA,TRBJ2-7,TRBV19,TGTGCCAGTAGTATGGGTATTTCCTACGAGCAGTACTTC,CASSMGISYEQYF
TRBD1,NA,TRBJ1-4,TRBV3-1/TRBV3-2,TGTGCCAGCAGCCCGACAGGGGCGCGGAGAGAAAAACTGTTTTTT,CASSPTGARREKLFF
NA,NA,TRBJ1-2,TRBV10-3,TGTGCCATCAGGTCGATCTATGGCTACACCTTC,CAIRSIYGYTF
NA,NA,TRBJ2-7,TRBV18,TGTGCCAGCTCACCACCGGGTCGGGGGTTGGCCTACGAGCAGTACTTC,CASSPPGRGLAYEQYF
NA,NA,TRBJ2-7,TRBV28,TGTGCCAGCAGCCTCTTCTACGAGCAGTACTTC,CASSLFYEQYF
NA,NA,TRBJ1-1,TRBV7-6,TGTGCCAGCAGCTTAGTCGAATTAGGGGGCACTGAAGCTTTCTTT,CASSLVELGGTEAFF
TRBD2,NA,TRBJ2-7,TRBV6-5,TGTGCCAGCAGTAACCTAGCGGGGATGTACGAGCAGTACTTC,CASSNLAGMYEQYF
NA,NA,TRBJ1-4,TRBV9,TGTGCCAGCAGCGATGCTAATGAAAAACTGTTTTTT,CASSDANEKLFF
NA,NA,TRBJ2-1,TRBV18,TGTGCCAGCTCACCTTCGTCTAGTATGGGGGTTGGCTCCTACAATGAGCAGTTCTTC,CASSPSSSMGVGSYNEQFF
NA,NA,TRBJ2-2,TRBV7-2,TGTGCCAGCAGCCGGGTCCCACCGAAACCCGGGGAGCTGTTTTTT,CASSRVPPKPGELFF
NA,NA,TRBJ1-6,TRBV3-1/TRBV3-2,TGTGCCAGCAGCCCGCGGAGAAATTCACCCCTCCACTTT,CASSPRRNSPLHF
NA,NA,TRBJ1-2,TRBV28,TGTGCCAGCAGGATACAGCGCTCGTACGGCTACACCTTC,CASRIQRSYGYTF
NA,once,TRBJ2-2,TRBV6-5,TGTGCCAGCAGGGGACAAATCAACACCGGGGAGCTGTTTTTT,CASRGQINTGELFF
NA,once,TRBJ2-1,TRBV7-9,TGTGCCAGCAGCTTGATAGGGGGAGAGGAGCAGTTCTTC,CASSLIGGEEQFF
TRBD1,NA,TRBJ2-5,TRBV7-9,TGTGCCAGCGAGGGACAGGGCGAAGAGACCCAGTACTTC,CASEGQGEETQYF
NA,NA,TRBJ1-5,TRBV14,TGTGCCAGCAGCCAATATGATCAGCCCCAGCATTTT,CASSQYDQPQHF
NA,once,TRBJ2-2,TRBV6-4,TGTGCCAGCAGTGAAGGAGGGGCGCTGAGTACCGGGGAGCTGTTTTTT,CASSEGGALSTGELFF
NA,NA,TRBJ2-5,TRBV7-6,TGTGCCAGCAGTTATGCCTTTAAGGCAGGGCTACAAGAGACCCAGTACTTC,CASSYAFKAGLQETQYF
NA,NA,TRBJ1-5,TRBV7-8,TGTGCCAGCAGCTTATATAGAGTTGTTGGGCATCAGCCCCAGCATTTT,CASSLYRVVGHQPQHF
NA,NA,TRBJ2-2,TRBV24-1,TGTGCCACCAGTGAACAGGGACGGGACACCGGGGAGCTGTTTTTT,CATSEQGRDTGELFF
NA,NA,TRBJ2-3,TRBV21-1,TGTGCCAGCAGCATCCCGGGGACACGCACAGATACGCAGTATTTT,CASSIPGTRTDTQYF
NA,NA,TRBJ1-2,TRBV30,TGTGCCTGGAGTGGTCAAAGTAGATATGGCTACACCTTC,CAWSGQSRYGYTF
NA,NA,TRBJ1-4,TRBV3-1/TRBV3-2,TGTGCCAGCACCCTTAGTAGTTTACAAAGCAATGAAAAACTGTTTTTT,CASTLSSLQSNEKLFF
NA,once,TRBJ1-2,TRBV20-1,TGCAGTGCCCCAGCACAGGGAAGCTACACCTTC,CSAPAQGSYTF
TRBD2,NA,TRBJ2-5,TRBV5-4,TGTGCCAGCAGCTTAGGGACTAGCCCAGAGACCCAGTACTTC,CASSLGTSPETQYF
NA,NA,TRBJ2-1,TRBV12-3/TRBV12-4,TGTGCCAGCAGTTCGACTTACTACAATGAGCAGTTCTTC,CASSSTYYNEQFF
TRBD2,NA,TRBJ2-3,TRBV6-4,TGTGCCAGCAGCGAAGTTAGCGGGAGGGCGGATACGCAGTATTTT,CASSEVSGRADTQYF
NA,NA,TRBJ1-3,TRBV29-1,TGCAGCGTAGGAGGCTCTGGAAACACCATATATTTT,CSVGGSGNTIYF
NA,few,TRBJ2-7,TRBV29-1,TGCAGCGACGATCGCCTATCCTGCTACGAGCAGTACTTC,CSDDRLSCYEQYF
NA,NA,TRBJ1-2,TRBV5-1,TGCGCCAGCAGCTTGGATTGGGGTACTGTTGGCTACACCTTC,CASSLDWGTVGYTF
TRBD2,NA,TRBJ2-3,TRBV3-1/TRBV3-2,TGTGCCAGCAGCCCGGGATCCCCGGGACTAGCGGGAGTTGGGACAGATACGCAGTATTTT,CASSPGSPGLAGVGTDTQYF
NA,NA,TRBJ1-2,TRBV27,TGTGCCAGCAGTTTAGAGGGCGTCCCGAGGGGTGGCTACACCTTC,CASSLEGVPRGGYTF
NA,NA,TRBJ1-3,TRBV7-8,TGTGCCAGCAGCCGCCGGGGGGTTGGAAACACCATATATTTT,CASSRRGVGNTIYF
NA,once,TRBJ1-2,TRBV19,TGTGCCAGTAGCAACTTTAATGGATATGGCTACACCTTC,CASSNFNGYGYTF
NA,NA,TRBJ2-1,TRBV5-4,TGTGCCAGCAGCTCGGCACTTAGTGAGCAGTTCTTC,CASSSALSEQFF
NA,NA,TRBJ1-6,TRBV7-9,TGTGCCAGCGCATATCCACCGGGTTCCGGGTTAGGATCACCCCTCCACTTT,CASAYPPGSGLGSPLHF
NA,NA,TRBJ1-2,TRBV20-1,TGCAGTGTTCCAGGCTACACCTTC,CSVPGYTF
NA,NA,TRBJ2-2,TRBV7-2,TGTGCCAGCAGCTTAGATCGGACTAACGGCGGGGAGCTGTTTTTT,CASSLDRTNGGELFF
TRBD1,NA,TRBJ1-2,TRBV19,TGTGCCAGTAGTATAAGTGGGCCCGGACAGGCCGGTGGCTACACCTTC,CASSISGPGQAGGYTF
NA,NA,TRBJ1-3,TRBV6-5,TGTGCCAGCACGTCAAGGCTGGACTCTGGAAACACCATATATTTT,CASTSRLDSGNTIYF
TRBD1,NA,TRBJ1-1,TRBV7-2,TGTGCCAGCAGTTCCGACAGGGTAAGCACTGAAGCTTTCTTT,CASSSDRVSTEAFF
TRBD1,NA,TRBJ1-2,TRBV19,TGTGCCAGTAGTAGAGGACAGGGACTCTATGGCTACACCTTC,CASSRGQGLYGYTF
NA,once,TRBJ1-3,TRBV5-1,TGCGCCAGCAGCTTGGAAGCAGGAAACACCATATATTTT,CASSLEAGNTIYF
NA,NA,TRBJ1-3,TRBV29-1,TGCAGCGGGGGCTACACTGGAAACACCATATATTTT,CSGGYTGNTIYF
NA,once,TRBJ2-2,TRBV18,TGTGCCAGCTCACCACCGGCTCAGGGCGTCGACACCGGGGAGCTGTTTTTT,CASSPPAQGVDTGELFF
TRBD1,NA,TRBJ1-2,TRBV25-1,TGTGCCAGCGCCCCACGGGGACAGGGTTTGAATGGCTACACCTTC,CASAPRGQGLNGYTF
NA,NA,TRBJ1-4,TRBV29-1,TGCAGCGTTGTCGGGATTCGGAGTGATGGCGGGCGGCTGTTTTTT,CSVVGIRSDGGRLFF
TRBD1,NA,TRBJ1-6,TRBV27,TGTGCCAGCAGGACAGGGTCCTTGCCCCTCCACTTT,CASRTGSLPLHF
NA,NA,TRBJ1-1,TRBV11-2,TGTGCCAGCAGCGGGCGGAGGCTAACGGCTTTCTTT,CASSGRRLTAFF